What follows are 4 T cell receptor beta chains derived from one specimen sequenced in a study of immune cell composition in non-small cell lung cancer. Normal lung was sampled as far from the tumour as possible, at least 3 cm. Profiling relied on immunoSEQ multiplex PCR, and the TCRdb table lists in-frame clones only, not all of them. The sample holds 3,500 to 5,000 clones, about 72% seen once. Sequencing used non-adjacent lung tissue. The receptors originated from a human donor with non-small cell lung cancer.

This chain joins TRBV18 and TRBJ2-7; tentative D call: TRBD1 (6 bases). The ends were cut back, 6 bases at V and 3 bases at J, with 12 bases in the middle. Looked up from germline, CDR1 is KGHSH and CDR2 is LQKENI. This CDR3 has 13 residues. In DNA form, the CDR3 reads TGTGCCAGCTCGCCGGGACACAACTACGAGCAGTACTTC. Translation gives CASSPGHNYEQYF.

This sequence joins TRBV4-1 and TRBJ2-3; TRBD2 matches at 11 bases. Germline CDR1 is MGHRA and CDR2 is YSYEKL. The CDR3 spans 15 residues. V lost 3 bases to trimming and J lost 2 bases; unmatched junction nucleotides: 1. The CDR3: CASSHSGGATDTQYF. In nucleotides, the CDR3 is TGCGCCAGCAGCCATAGCGGGGGGGCCACAGATACGCAGTATTTT.

CDR3 coding DNA: TGCGCCAGCAGTGATAGGAGGGGGCCCTACGAGCAGTACTTC. Residues: CASSDRRGPYEQYF. V and J are TRBV10-1 and TRBJ2-7; D is perhaps TRBD1 (7 bases). The ends were cut back, 3 bases at V and 2 bases at J, with 11 bases in the middle. The CDR3 is made up of 14 amino acids. Germline V gene lookup returns CDR1 WNHNN and CDR2 SYGVQD (reference sequence).

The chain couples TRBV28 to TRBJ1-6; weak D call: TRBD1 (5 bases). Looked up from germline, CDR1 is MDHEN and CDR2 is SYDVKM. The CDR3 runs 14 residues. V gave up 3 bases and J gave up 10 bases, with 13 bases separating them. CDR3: CASSFSGRRSPLHF. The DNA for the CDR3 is TGTGCCAGCAGTTTTTCGGGGCGAAGGTCACCCCTCCACTTT.